These 17 T cell receptor beta chains were sequenced from one sample in a study of T cells in Graves' hyperthyroidism and ophthalmopathy. Amplified TCR beta CDR3 regions derived from RNA transcripts. Primed by the HTBI set, a first-round RT-PCR was run on the TCR CDR3. A single record per CDR3 protein comes from TCRdb applying MiXCR to the multiplex PCR reads. The sample consists of over 550,000 distinct CDR3 sequences, about a sixth of them appearing once. Material: blood. The receptors derive from a woman aged 18-29 years with Graves' hyperthyroidism.

This clonotype was observed at least ten times. The V gene is TRBV28, the J gene TRBJ1-5; D ambiguous. The CDR3 is made up of 15 amino acids. V gave up 7 bases and J gave up 0 bases, with 13 bases separating them. Germline CDR1 reads MDHEN; CDR2 reads SYDVKM. The DNA of the CDR3 is TGTGCCAGCAACTTCGACCGTAATAGCAATCAGCCCCAGCATTTT. As protein: CASNFDRNSNQPQHF.

This clonotype was seen a handful of times. V gene TRBV27 combines with J gene TRBJ2-3; a possible D gene is TRBD2 (7 bases). The CDR3 has 16 residues. V gave up 7 bases and J gave up 6 bases, with 23 bases separating them. CDR1 MNHEY and CDR2 SMNVEV come from the germline V gene (reference sequence). As DNA, the CDR3 is TGTGCCAGCACCTCATTTGGGGAGGGGGGCTCCGATACGCAGTATTTT. It yields the protein CASTSFGEGGSDTQYF.

This clonotype was counted only a few times. The genes are TRBV2 and TRBJ2-4; 8 bases are shared with TRBD1. Germline values: CDR1 SNHLY, CDR2 FYNNEI. V lost 7 bases to trimming and J lost 2 bases; unmatched junction nucleotides: 7. The length of the CDR3 is 15 residues. The chain's CDR3 is CASKGQGFTKNIQYF. The CDR3 DNA follows: TGTGCCAGCAAAGGACAGGGCTTTACCAAAAACATTCAGTACTTC.

The chain links TRBV5-1 to TRBJ2-2; D might be TRBD2 (6 bases). The CDR3 covers 18 residues. V lost 6 bases to trimming and J lost 7 bases, with 28 bases between them. Germline V gene data show CDR1 as SGHRS and CDR2 as YFSETQ. CDR3 in DNA: TGCGCCAGCACCCTCAATAGTTCGGGAGCCCGAGGCGGCGGGGAGCTGTTTTTT. This sequence encodes CASTLNSSGARGGGELFF.

This clonotype was found many times. The V call is TRBV7-2, the J call TRBJ2-7; the D is unclear. Trimming shortened V by 5 bases and J by 3 bases, and 11 bases separated the two germline ends. The CDR3 runs to 13 residues. Germline-derived CDR1 and CDR2 are SGHTA and FQGNSA. As DNA, the CDR3 is TGTGCCAGCAGCCCTACCCCCTTCTACGAGCAGTACTTC. Protein sequence: CASSPTPFYEQYF.

The rearrangement links TRBV28 to TRBJ2-6, with D perhaps being TRBD1 or TRBD2 (5 bases each). This CDR3 contains 17 residues. Per germline, CDR1 MDHEN and CDR2 SYDVKM. V was cut by 5 bases and J by 4 bases, with 18 bases left in between. Here the CDR3 reads CASSPTRGAPGANVLTF. CDR3 in DNA: TGTGCCAGCAGTCCAACTCGAGGGGCCCCCGGGGCCAACGTCCTGACTTTC. Based on the CDR3 plus reference TRBV28 and TRBJ2-6, the full variable domain is DVKVTQSSRYLVKRTGEKVFLECVQDMDHENMFWYRQDPGLGLRLIYFSYDVKMKEKGDIPEGYSVSREKKERFSLILESASTNQTSMYLCASSPTRGAPGANVLTFGAGSRLTVL.

This clonotype occurred many times. J is TRBJ2-1 and V is TRBV6-1, with 7 bases aligning to TRBD1. Germline CDR1 and CDR2: MNHNS and SASEGT. The J segment lost 4 bases and the V segment lost 6 bases, leaving 12 bases of the junction unmatched. The CDR3 is 16 residues long. The DNA for the CDR3 is TGTGCCAGCAGGGCCACAGGGGCAGAAGGTTACAATGAGCAGTTCTTC. Protein product: CASRATGAEGYNEQFF.

In its sample, this clonotype was seen a few times. The V gene is TRBV6-5, the J gene TRBJ2-7, with D possibly TRBD2 on 7 matching bases. Germline V gene sequence: CDR1 MNHEY, CDR2 SVGAGI. Between the trimmed V and J ends, which lost 4 bases and 6 bases, there was a span of 13 bases. The CDR3 spans 13 residues. CDR3 sequence reads: CASSSSGGAEQYF. CDR3 DNA sequence: TGTGCCAGCAGTTCCTCGGGGGGCGCCGAGCAGTACTTC.

The chain combines TRBV7-2 with TRBJ2-5; no clear D. Deletions cut 5 bases from V and 3 bases from J, with 10 bases between. The CDR3 covers 13 residues. Germline V lookup: CDR1 SGHTA, CDR2 FQGNSA. The CDR3 spells CASSLHKEETQYF. CDR3 nucleotides: TGTGCCAGCAGCCTCCACAAGGAAGAGACCCAGTACTTC. Full variable domain (missing parts from reference TRBV7-2 and TRBJ2-5): GAGVSQSPSNKVTEKGKDVELRCDPISGHTALYWYRQSLGQGLEFLIYFQGNSAPDKSGLPSDRFSAERTGGSVSTLTIQRTQQEDSAVYLCASSLHKEETQYFGPGTRLLVL.

This clonotype was counted ten times or more. The V gene is TRBV11-3, the J gene TRBJ2-3, with 9 bases aligning to TRBD1. The V segment lost 4 bases and the J segment 2 bases; nucleotides outside the gene matches: 4. The germline gives CDR1 SGHNT, CDR2 YENEEA. The CDR3 contains 15 residues. The CDR3 is CASSSRTGATDTQYF. In DNA form, the CDR3 reads TGTGCCAGCAGCTCCAGGACAGGGGCCACAGATACGCAGTATTTT. The variable domain in full, completed from reference TRBV11-3 and TRBJ2-3, reads EAGVVQSPRYKIIEKKQPVAFWCNPISGHNTLYWYLQNLGQGPELLIRYENEEAVDDSQLPKDRFSAERLKGVDSTLKIQPAELGDSAVYLCASSSRTGATDTQYFGPGTRLTVL.

The chain combines TRBV4-1 with TRBJ1-5; D is ambiguous. V lost 1 base and J 1 base, leaving 8 bases between the germline ends. The CDR3 is 15 amino acids. CDR1 and CDR2 (germline): MGHRA, YSYEKL. DNA of the CDR3: TGCGCCAGCAGCCAAGCCCTTAACAGCAATCAGCCCCAGCATTTT. Amino acid sequence: CASSQALNSNQPQHF.

The CDR3 loop is CASSYLEGHRELFF. The CDR3 nucleotides are TGTGCCAGCAGTTATTTGGAGGGGCACAGGGAGCTGTTTTTT. The genes are TRBV6-5 and TRBJ2-2; a possible D gene is TRBD2 (6 bases). The CDR3 contains 14 residues. Germline V CDR1 and CDR2: MNHEY, SVGAGI. V gave up 3 bases and J gave up 9 bases, with 14 bases separating them.

The chain recombines TRBV7-2 with TRBJ2-2, with a tentative D call TRBD2 (6 bases). Per germline, CDR1 SGHTA and CDR2 FQGNSA. The V end was cut by 3 bases, the J end by 1 base, with 15 bases between. This CDR3 comprises 17 residues. In DNA form, the CDR3 reads TGTGCCAGCAGCTTCCCGCGGGACCGAGGGAACACCGGGGAGCTGTTTTTT. Protein: CASSFPRDRGNTGELFF.

This clonotype was picked up a small number of times. This chain connects TRBV7-8 to TRBJ1-1; D remains unclear. The V end lost 1 base, the J end lost 6 bases, and 9 bases lay between the germline ends. Looked up from germline, CDR1 is SGHVS and CDR2 is FQNEAQ. CDR3 length: 13 residues. DNA of the CDR3: TGTGCCAGCAGCTTAGTGTCGGTAGCTGAAGCTTTCTTT. It translates to CASSLVSVAEAFF.

The J gene is TRBJ2-5, the V gene TRBV6-2 or TRBV6-3, with 9 bases aligning to TRBD1. Per the germline V gene, CDR1 is MNHEY and CDR2 is SVGEGT. V trimming: 2 bases; J trimming: 2 bases; junction bases outside the gene matches: 0. The CDR3 totals 14 residues. The CDR3 reads CASSYDRGQETQYF. DNA for the CDR3: TGTGCCAGCAGTTACGACAGGGGGCAAGAGACCCAGTACTTC.

This clonotype was counted many times. The chain joins TRBV20-1 to TRBJ2-1; D is possibly TRBD2 (5 bases). V lost 1 base and J 4 bases, leaving 20 bases between the germline ends. This CDR3 contains 17 residues. CDR1 DFQATT and CDR2 SNEGSKA come from the germline V gene (reference sequence). This CDR3 is CSARGTSSITPYNEQFF. CDR3 DNA: TGCAGTGCTAGAGGGACCTCTAGCATTACACCTTACAATGAGCAGTTCTTC.

The rearrangement uses TRBV11-2 and TRBJ2-5; 7 bases fit TRBD2. CDR1 and CDR2 from the germline V gene are SGHAT and FQNNGV. This CDR3 comprises 12 residues. V trimming: 5 bases; J trimming: 10 bases; junction bases outside the gene matches: 7. CDR3 sequence: CASSPREGFQYF. CDR3 coding DNA: TGTGCCAGCAGCCCAAGGGAGGGGTTCCAGTACTTC.